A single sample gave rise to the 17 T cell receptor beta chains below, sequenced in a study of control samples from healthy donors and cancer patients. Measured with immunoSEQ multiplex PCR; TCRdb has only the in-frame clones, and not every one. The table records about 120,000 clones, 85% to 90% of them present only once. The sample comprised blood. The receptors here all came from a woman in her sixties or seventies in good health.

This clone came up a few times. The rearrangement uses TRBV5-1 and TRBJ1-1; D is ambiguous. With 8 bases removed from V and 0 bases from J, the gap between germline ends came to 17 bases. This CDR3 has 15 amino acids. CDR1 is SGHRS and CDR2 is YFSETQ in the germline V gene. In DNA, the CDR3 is TGCGCCAGTTCGGACGGTAAAACACTGAACACTGAAGCTTTCTTT. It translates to CASSDGKTLNTEAFF.

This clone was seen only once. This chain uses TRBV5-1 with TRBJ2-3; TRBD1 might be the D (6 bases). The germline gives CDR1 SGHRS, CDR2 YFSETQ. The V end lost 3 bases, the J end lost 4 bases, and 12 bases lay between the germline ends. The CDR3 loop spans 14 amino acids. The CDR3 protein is CASSWGPVADTQYF. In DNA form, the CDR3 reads TGCGCCAGCAGCTGGGGGCCCGTGGCAGATACGCAGTATTTT.

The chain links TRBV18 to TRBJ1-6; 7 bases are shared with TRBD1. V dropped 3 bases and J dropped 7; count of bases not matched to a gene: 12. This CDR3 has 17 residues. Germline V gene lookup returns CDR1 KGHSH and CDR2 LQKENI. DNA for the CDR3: TGTGCCAGCTCACCGAACAGGGGAGTAGTAGCCAATTCACCCCTCCACTTT. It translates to CASSPNRGVVANSPLHF.

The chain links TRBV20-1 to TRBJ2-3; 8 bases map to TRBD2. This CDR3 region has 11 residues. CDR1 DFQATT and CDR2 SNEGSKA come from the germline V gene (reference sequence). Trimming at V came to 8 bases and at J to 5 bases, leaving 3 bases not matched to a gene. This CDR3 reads CSTGGRDTQYF. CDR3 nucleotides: TGCAGTACGGGGGGGAGAGATACGCAGTATTTT.

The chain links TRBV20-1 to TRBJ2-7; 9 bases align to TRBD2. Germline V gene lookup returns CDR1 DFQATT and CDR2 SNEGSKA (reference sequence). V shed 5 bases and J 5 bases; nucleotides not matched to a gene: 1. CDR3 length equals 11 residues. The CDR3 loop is CSAGTSHEQYF. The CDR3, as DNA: TGCAGTGCTGGGACTAGCCACGAGCAGTACTTC.

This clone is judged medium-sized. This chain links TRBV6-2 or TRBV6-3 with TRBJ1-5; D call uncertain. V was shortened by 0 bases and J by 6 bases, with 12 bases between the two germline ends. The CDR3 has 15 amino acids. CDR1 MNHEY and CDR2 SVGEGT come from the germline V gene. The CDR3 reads CASSYSVEGGQPQHF. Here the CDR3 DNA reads TGTGCCAGCAGTTACTCGGTGGAGGGCGGTCAGCCCCAGCATTTT.

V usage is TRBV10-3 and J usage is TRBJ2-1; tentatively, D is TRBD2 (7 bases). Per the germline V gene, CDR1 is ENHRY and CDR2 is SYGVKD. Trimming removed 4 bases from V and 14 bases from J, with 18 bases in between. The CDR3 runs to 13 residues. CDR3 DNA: TGTGCCATCAGTGGCTCAGGGGAGCGGGGAGAGTTCTTC. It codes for CAISGSGERGEFF.

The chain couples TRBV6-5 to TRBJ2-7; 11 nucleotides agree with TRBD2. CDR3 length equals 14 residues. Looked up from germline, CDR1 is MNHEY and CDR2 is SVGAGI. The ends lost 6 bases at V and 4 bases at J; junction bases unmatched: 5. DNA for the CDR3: TGTGCCAGCAGATCTAGCGGGGGGCTTTACGAGCAGTACTTC. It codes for CASRSSGGLYEQYF.

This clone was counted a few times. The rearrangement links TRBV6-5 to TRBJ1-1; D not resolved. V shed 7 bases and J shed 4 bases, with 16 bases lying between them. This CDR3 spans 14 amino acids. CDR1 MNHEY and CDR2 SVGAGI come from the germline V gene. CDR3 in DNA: TGTGCCAGCAAAGCGCCCGGATGGGGCACTGAAGCTTTCTTT. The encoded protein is CASKAPGWGTEAFF.

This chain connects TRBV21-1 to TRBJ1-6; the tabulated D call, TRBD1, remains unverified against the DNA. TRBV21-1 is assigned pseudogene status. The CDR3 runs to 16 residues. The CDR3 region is CASSKELTGRNSPLHF. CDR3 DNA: TGTGCCAGCAGCAAAGAATTGACAGGGCGAAACTCACCCCTCCACTTT.

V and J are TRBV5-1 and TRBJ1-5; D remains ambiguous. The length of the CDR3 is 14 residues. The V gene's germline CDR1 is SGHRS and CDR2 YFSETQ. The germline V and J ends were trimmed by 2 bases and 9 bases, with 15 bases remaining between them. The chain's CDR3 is CASSLGSTKGPQHF. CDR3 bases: TGCGCCAGCAGCTTAGGATCCACTAAGGGGCCCCAGCATTTT.

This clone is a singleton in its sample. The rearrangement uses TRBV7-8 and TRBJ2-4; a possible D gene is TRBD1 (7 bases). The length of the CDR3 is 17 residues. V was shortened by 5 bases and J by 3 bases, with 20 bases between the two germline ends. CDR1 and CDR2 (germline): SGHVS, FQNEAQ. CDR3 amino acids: CASSPLEAGGGKNIQYF. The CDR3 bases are TGTGCCAGCAGCCCACTAGAGGCAGGGGGAGGCAAAAACATTCAGTACTTC.

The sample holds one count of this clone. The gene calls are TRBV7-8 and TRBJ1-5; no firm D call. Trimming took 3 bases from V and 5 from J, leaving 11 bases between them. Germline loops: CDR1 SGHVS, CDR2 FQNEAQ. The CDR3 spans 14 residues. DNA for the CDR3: TGTGCCAGCAGCTTCAGTTCTAATGATCAGCCCCAGCATTTT. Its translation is CASSFSSNDQPQHF.

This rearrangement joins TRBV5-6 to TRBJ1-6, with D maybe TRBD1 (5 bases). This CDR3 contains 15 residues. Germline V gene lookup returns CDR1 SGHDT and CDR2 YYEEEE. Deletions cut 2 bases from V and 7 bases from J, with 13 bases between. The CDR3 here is CASSFGQSRNSPLHF. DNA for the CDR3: TGTGCCAGCAGCTTTGGACAATCGCGGAATTCACCCCTCCACTTT.

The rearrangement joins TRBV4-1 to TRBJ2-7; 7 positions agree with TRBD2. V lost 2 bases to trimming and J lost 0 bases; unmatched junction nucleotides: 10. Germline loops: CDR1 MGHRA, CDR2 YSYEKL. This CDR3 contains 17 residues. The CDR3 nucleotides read TGCGCCAGCAGCCAATCCGGGACTACCAAGAGCTCCTACGAGCAGTACTTC. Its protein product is CASSQSGTTKSSYEQYF.

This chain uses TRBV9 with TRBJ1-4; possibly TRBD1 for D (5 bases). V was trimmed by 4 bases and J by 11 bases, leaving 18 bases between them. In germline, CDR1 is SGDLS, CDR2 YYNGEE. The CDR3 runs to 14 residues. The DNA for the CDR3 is TGTGCCAGCAGCTCACCCGGGGGAACCGAGAAACTGTTTTTT. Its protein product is CASSSPGGTEKLFF.

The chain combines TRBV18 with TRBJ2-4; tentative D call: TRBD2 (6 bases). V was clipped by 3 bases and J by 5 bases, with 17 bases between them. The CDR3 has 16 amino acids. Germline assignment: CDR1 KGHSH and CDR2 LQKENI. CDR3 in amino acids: CASSPPGSGRQNIQYF. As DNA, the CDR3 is TGTGCCAGCTCACCCCCGGGGTCAGGGAGGCAAAACATTCAGTACTTC.